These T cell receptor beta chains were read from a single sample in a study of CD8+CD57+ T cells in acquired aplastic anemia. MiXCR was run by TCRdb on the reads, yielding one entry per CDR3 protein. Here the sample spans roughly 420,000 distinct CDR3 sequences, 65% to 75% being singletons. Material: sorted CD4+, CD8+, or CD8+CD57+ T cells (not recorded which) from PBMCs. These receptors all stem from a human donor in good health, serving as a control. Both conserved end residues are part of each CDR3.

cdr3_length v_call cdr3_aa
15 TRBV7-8 CASSDRGRDTPVAFF
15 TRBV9 CASSEGGGGAYREHF
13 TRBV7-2 CASSRNSNQPQHF
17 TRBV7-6 CASSLAVGAAPGSTIYF
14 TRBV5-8 CASNLGQTGGGYTF
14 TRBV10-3 CAISGQGIRQPQHF
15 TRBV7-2 CASSLRRAHSHGYTF
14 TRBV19 CASSIGGGTDTQYF
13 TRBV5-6 CASSLKTNYGCTF
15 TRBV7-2 CASSLGGSQYNEQFF
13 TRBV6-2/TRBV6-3 CASTRSSYNEQFF
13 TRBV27 CASRRGAEETQYF
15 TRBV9 CASSGHTYTPPLLFF